Below, 27 T cell receptor beta chains from the same sample are listed, as sequenced in a study of CD8 T cells in Susac syndrome. Reverse transcription of roughly 0.45 to 1 ug RNA used random hexamers. TCRdb analysed the immunoSEQ multiplex PCR reads with MiXCR anew, one entry per CDR3 protein. The table shows about 53,000 distinct CDR3 sequences, with 95% occurring only once. Specimen: CD8+ T cells from PBMCs. The receptor source for this set is a human donor with Susac syndrome.

The rearrangement uses TRBV12-3 or TRBV12-4 and TRBJ2-1; a possible D gene is TRBD2 (6 bases). The CDR3 has 15 amino acids. The V end lost 5 bases, the J end lost 6 bases, and 17 bases lay between the germline ends. The CDR3 DNA follows: TGTGCCAGCAGTCTTCAGGGAGGTTCCGGCAATGAGCAGTTCTTC. Amino acid sequence: CASSLQGGSGNEQFF.

This clonotype was picked up a small number of times. The gene calls are TRBV6-2 or TRBV6-3 and TRBJ2-7, with D possibly TRBD1 on 5 matching bases. V dropped 0 bases and J dropped 5 bases, with 23 bases sitting between them. Per germline, CDR1 MNHEY and CDR2 SVGEGT. The CDR3 extends over 18 amino acids. The chain's CDR3 is CASSYSIVGQTRADEQYF. The DNA of the CDR3 is TGTGCCAGCAGTTACTCGATCGTGGGGCAGACCAGGGCGGACGAGCAGTACTTC.

In nucleotides, the CDR3 is TGCAGTGCTAGAGGGGACCGGGACAGGGTAAACAATGAGCAGTTCTTC. Its protein is CSARGDRDRVNNEQFF. The chain combines TRBV20-1 with TRBJ2-1; TRBD1 matches at 9 bases. V was pared by 1 base and J by 5 bases, with 9 bases of the junction left unmatched. This CDR3 has 16 residues. Germline loops: CDR1 DFQATT, CDR2 SNEGSKA (reference sequence).

V gene TRBV21-1 combines with J gene TRBJ2-5; the table's D call TRBD1 went unverified against the DNA. TRBV21-1 is given as a pseudogene. There are 15 residues in the CDR3. This chain's CDR3 is CASSNPRLDRETQYF. The CDR3 DNA is TGTGCCAGCAGCAACCCCCGACTGGATAGAGAGACCCAGTACTTC.

This chain connects TRBV2 to TRBJ2-1, with D perhaps matching TRBD2 (6 bases). Trimming stripped 9 bases from V and 9 bases from J, with 27 bases between. The CDR3 has 16 amino acids. Germline-derived CDR1 and CDR2 are SNHLY and FYNNEI. The CDR3 reads CARDLGWRDGGSEQFF. CDR3 DNA sequence: TGTGCCAGGGATCTCGGGTGGAGGGACGGTGGCAGTGAGCAGTTCTTC. Looking up the rest from reference TRBV2 and TRBJ2-1 gives the full variable domain: EPEVTQTPSHQVTQMGQEVILRCVPISNHLYFYWYRQILGQKVEFLVSFYNNEISEKSEIFDDQFSVERPDGSNFTLKIRSTKLEDSAMYFCARDLGWRDGGSEQFFGPGTRLTVL.

The chain is built from TRBV7-6 and TRBJ2-7, with TRBD1 matching over 7 bases. The V gene end was trimmed by 5 bases and the J gene end by 2 bases; junction bases not matched to a gene: 6. CDR1 SGHVS and CDR2 FNYEAQ come from the germline V gene. The CDR3 runs to 14 residues. CDR3 sequence reads: CASSHRDSTYEQYF. The CDR3 DNA reads TGTGCCAGCAGCCACCGGGACAGTACCTACGAGCAGTACTTC.

Note on this clonotype: One end of the junction fails to match germline, which may point to a read error. J is TRBJ2-1 and V is TRBV7-7, with TRBD1 matching 8 bases. CDR1 is SSHAT, CDR2 FNYEAQ, per germline (reference sequence). This CDR3 is built from 16 residues. CDR3: CASSLEGRGPLNEQFF. CDR3 bases: TGTGCTAGCAGCTTAGAAGGCAGGGGGCCTCTCAATGAGCAGTTCTTC. The full variable domain, rest sourced from reference TRBV7-7 and TRBJ2-1, is GAGVSQSPRYKVTKRGQDVTLRCDPISSHATLYWYQQALGQGPEFLTYFNYEAQPDKSGLPSDRFSAERPEGSISTLTIQRTEQRDSAMYRCASSLEGRGPLNEQFFGPGTRLTVL.

J is TRBJ1-2 and V is TRBV20-1, with D possibly TRBD1 on 5 matching bases. V was trimmed by 2 bases and J by 4 bases, leaving 8 bases between them. Germline V lookup: CDR1 DFQATT, CDR2 SNEGSKA (reference sequence). This CDR3 has 12 residues. CDR3 loop: CSARQGGYGYTF. CDR3 in DNA: TGCAGTGCTAGACAGGGCGGCTATGGCTACACCTTC.

The chain links TRBV9 to TRBJ2-2; D call uncertain. The germline gives CDR1 SGDLS, CDR2 YYNGEE. The ends were cut back, 0 bases at V and 5 bases at J, with 11 bases in the middle. The CDR3 covers 15 residues. CDR3 residues: CASSVAQLGTGELFF. DNA for the CDR3: TGTGCCAGCAGCGTAGCCCAGTTGGGTACCGGGGAGCTGTTTTTT.

The chain joins TRBV29-1 to TRBJ2-1; D not certain. CDR3 length: 14 amino acids. CDR1 and CDR2 (germline): SQVTM, ANQGSEA. Between the trimmed V and J ends, which lost 1 base and 2 bases, there was a span of 9 bases. The CDR3 nucleotides read TGCAGCGTTGAAGTTCAGAAGACCTACAATGAGCAGTTCTTC. It translates to CSVEVQKTYNEQFF.

This chain joins TRBV5-6 and TRBJ2-3; D call uncertain. This CDR3 is 11 amino acids long. V lost 3 bases, J lost 5 bases, and 4 bases lay in between. Germline loops: CDR1 SGHDT, CDR2 YYEEEE. In nucleotides, the CDR3 is TGTGCCAGCAGCTCGAGAGATACGCAGTATTTT. Amino acid sequence: CASSSRDTQYF.

CDR3 residues: CASSLESGQPQHF. The CDR3 bases are TGTGCCAGCAGTTTGGAAAGTGGTCAGCCCCAGCATTTT. This chain connects TRBV12-3 or TRBV12-4 to TRBJ1-5; D is unclear. V was trimmed by 3 bases and J by 6 bases, leaving 9 bases between them. This CDR3 is built from 13 residues.

This clonotype was detected only once. This rearrangement joins TRBV5-1 to TRBJ2-1; no firm D call. Germline V lookup: CDR1 SGHRS, CDR2 YFSETQ. V lost 0 bases, J lost 8 bases, and 3 bases lay in between. The CDR3 sequence is 11 residues long. CDR3 nucleotide sequence: TGCGCCAGCAGCTTGGAGCATGAGCAGTTCTTC. Translation gives CASSLEHEQFF. The full variable domain, in which reference TRBV5-1 and TRBJ2-1 provide the parts outside the CDR3, is KAGVTQTPRYLIKTRGQQVTLSCSPISGHRSVSWYQQTPGQGLQFLFEYFSETQRNKGNFPGRFSGRQFSNSRSEMNVSTLELGDSALYLCASSLEHEQFFGPGTRLTVL.

J is TRBJ1-5 and V is TRBV12-3 or TRBV12-4; a weak D match, TRBD1 (6 bases). The CDR3 covers 16 residues. Trimming pared 0 bases from V and 3 bases from J, leaving 12 bases between. The CDR3 region has the DNA TGTGCCAGCAGTTTAGCCCCGGACAGTTCCAATCAGCCCCAGCATTTT. It is translated as CASSLAPDSSNQPQHF.

V and J are TRBV9 and TRBJ1-3; D possibly corresponds to TRBD1 (6 bases). The germline V gene encodes CDR1 SGDLS and CDR2 YYNGEE. V dropped 3 bases and J dropped 0 bases, with 13 bases sitting between them. CDR3 length: 16 residues. The CDR3 DNA reads as TGTGCCAGCAGCGGCCCAGGGGTCCGCTCTGGAAACACCATATATTTT. This encodes CASSGPGVRSGNTIYF.

The chain links TRBV7-9 to TRBJ2-7; no definite D call. The germline V and J ends were trimmed by 0 bases and 6 bases, with 9 bases remaining between them. The CDR3 extends over 13 amino acids. Germline assignment: CDR1 SEHNR and CDR2 FQNEAQ (reference sequence). The CDR3 sequence is CASSLANNPEQYF. CDR3 sequence (DNA): TGTGCCAGCAGCTTAGCTAACAACCCCGAGCAGTACTTC.

This chain uses TRBV11-2 with TRBJ1-2; possibly TRBD1 for D (5 bases). Germline loops: CDR1 SGHAT, CDR2 FQNNGV. This CDR3 is 13 amino acids long. The V gene lost 4 bases and the J gene lost 4 bases, with 10 bases spanning the gap. The CDR3 sequence: CASSSNRLYGYTF. As DNA, the CDR3 is TGTGCCAGCAGCTCGAACAGGCTCTATGGCTACACCTTC. Filled out from reference TRBV11-2 and TRBJ1-2, the complete variable domain reads EAGVAQSPRYKIIEKRQSVAFWCNPISGHATLYWYQQILGQGPKLLIQFQNNGVVDDSQLPKDRFSAERLKGVDSTLKIQPAKLEDSAVYLCASSSNRLYGYTFGSGTRLTVV.

The chain uses TRBV30 and TRBJ1-4; D is undetermined. In germline, CDR1 is GTSNPN, CDR2 SVGIG (reference sequence). CDR3 length: 16 residues. Trimming shortened V by 4 bases and J by 8 bases, and 23 bases separated the two germline ends. CDR3 region: CAWKTEFGLNLEKLFF. The CDR3 DNA is TGTGCCTGGAAAACAGAGTTCGGACTCAACTTGGAAAAACTGTTTTTT.

The V call is TRBV2, the J call TRBJ1-1, with D possibly matching TRBD1 (6 bases). This CDR3 is 17 amino acids long. CDR1 and CDR2 from the germline V gene are SNHLY and FYNNEI. V dropped 2 bases and J dropped 0 bases, with 16 bases sitting between them. CDR3 loop: CASSEYGGYEMNTEAFF. DNA of the CDR3: TGTGCCAGCAGTGAATACGGGGGCTATGAGATGAACACTGAAGCTTTCTTT.

The chain is built from TRBV19 and TRBJ2-1; 8 bases line up with TRBD1. The germline V gene has CDR1 LNHDA and CDR2 SQIVND (reference sequence). The CDR3 totals 15 residues. V was clipped by 1 base and J by 7 bases; unmatched bases: 6. The CDR3, as DNA: TGTGCCAGTAGTATAGGTCCGACAGGGGTAAATGAGCAGTTCTTC. Translated, it gives CASSIGPTGVNEQFF.

This chain connects TRBV9 to TRBJ2-3, with 11 positions matching TRBD1. From germline, CDR1 is SGDLS and CDR2 YYNGEE. The CDR3 extends over 17 amino acids. J gave up 2 bases and V 3 bases, and 8 bases lay outside the gene matches. CDR3 sequence reads: CASSDSRTGGDTDTQYF. CDR3 DNA: TGTGCCAGCAGCGACTCCCGGACAGGGGGCGACACAGATACGCAGTATTTT.

The rearrangement uses TRBV6-2 or TRBV6-3 and TRBJ2-2; 8 bases agree with TRBD2. CDR3 length: 16 residues. Trimming cost V 3 bases and J 4 bases; bases outside gene matches: 7. Germline V gene sequence: CDR1 MNHEY, CDR2 SVGEGT. This CDR3 reads CASSYSPGGVTGELFF. In nucleotides, the CDR3 is TGTGCCAGCAGTTATTCTCCCGGGGGGGTCACCGGGGAGCTGTTTTTT.

The chain couples TRBV5-6 to TRBJ2-5, with D uncertain. CDR1 and CDR2 (germline): SGHDT, YYEEEE. Trimming pared 4 bases from V and 0 bases from J, leaving 13 bases between. This CDR3 region has 15 residues. The CDR3 nucleotides are TGTGCCAGCAGCGCGACACAGCTATACCAAGAGACCCAGTACTTC. Translating gives CASSATQLYQETQYF. The variable domain in full, completed from reference TRBV5-6 and TRBJ2-5, reads DAGVTQSPTHLIKTRGQQVTLRCSPKSGHDTVSWYQQALGQGPQFIFQYYEEEERQRGNFPDRFSGHQFPNYSSELNVNALLLGDSALYLCASSATQLYQETQYFGPGTRLLVL.

The V and J genes are TRBV19 and TRBJ2-1; 12 bases align to TRBD1. The CDR3 has 15 residues. Germline-derived CDR1 and CDR2 are LNHDA and SQIVND (reference sequence). Trimming took 4 bases from V and 6 from J; bases not matched to a gene: 4. CDR3 bases: TGTGCCAGTAGTAAGGGACAGGGGGCGCGCAATGAGCAGTTCTTC. Its translation: CASSKGQGARNEQFF.

CDR3: CSALDSNSNQPQHF. The CDR3 DNA reads as TGCAGCGCCTTGGACAGTAATAGCAATCAGCCCCAGCATTTT. The gene calls are TRBV29-1 and TRBJ1-5, with D perhaps TRBD1 (6 bases). This CDR3 comprises 14 residues. The V gene lost 7 bases and the J gene lost 0 bases, with 13 bases spanning the gap. Germline V gene lookup returns CDR1 SQVTM and CDR2 ANQGSEA. Full variable domain (remainder filled in from reference TRBV29-1 and TRBJ1-5): SAVISQKPSRDICQRGTSLTIQCQVDSQVTMMFWYRQQPGQSLTLIATANQGSEATYESGFVIDKFPISRPNLTFSTLTVSNMSPEDSSIYLCSALDSNSNQPQHFGDGTRLSIL.

The V call is TRBV18, the J call TRBJ2-1; 10 bases align to TRBD2. This CDR3 is built from 16 residues. Germline CDR1 KGHSH, CDR2 LQKENI. V gave up 6 bases and J gave up 5 bases; unmatched junction bases: 10. The CDR3 sequence is CASSPEAGGRNNEQFF. The CDR3, as DNA: TGTGCCAGCTCCCCGGAAGCGGGGGGGCGGAACAATGAGCAGTTCTTC.

This sequence joins TRBV11-2 and TRBJ2-7; 9 bases map to TRBD1. This CDR3 region has 13 residues. Germline trimming cut 6 bases from V and 6 bases from J; bases unmatched to any gene: 6. Germline values: CDR1 SGHAT, CDR2 FQNNGV. For the CDR3, the DNA is TGTGCCAGCAGACGGACAGGGGACGCCGAGCAGTACTTC. Amino acids: CASRRTGDAEQYF.